This record looks at one TCR beta chain sequence and its context. Which antigen it targets is not known. No much larger clonotype is one base removed from it; base qualities were not supplied. V is cut back by 6 bases and J by 4 bases, with 8 bases in the junction unmatched. As encoded in the germline V gene (reference sequence), CDR1 is SGHKS while CDR2 is YYEKEE. Including cysteine and phenylalanine, the CDR3 has 15 amino acids. The retained sequence is limited to the CDR3, 45 bases, with the frame set at the first base. The protocol used for the library was the immunoSEQ multiplex PCR assay. TCRdb obtained this table from immuneACCESS and retained in-frame rearrangements with V and J assigned. These tables miss some clones; where compared with another copy, unresolved V genes account for less than half of the shortfall, and the remainder is unexplained. This sample comprises tens of thousands of clones, roughly 90% of them detected only once. Jointly, the top ten make up about 14% of the sample.

The data derive from a study of control samples from healthy donors and cancer patients (TCRdb year 2020). Sequencing was done on a sample of PBMCs. The chain was built from TRBV5-5 and TRBJ2-5, with TRBD2 identical over 11 junction bases. This receptor was taken from a man aged 55-75 years with head and neck cancer. This receptor carries the CDR3 CASTPTSGDGETQYF. DNA sequence: TGTGCCAGCACTCCGACTAGCGGGGATGGAGAGACCCAGTACTTC.